This T cell receptor beta chain was sequenced for a study of post-analysis software for immune sequencing data. Findings and limits, study-wide: Patients showed TRBV5-6, TRBV5-1 and TRBV20-1 among a few TRBV segments more frequent than in controls. When compared against controls, multiple sclerosis patients showed significantly lower normalized Chao1 diversity.

The CDR3 length is 13 residues. Germline V lookup: CDR1 MNHNS, CDR2 SASEGT. V lost 0 bases and J 1 base, leaving 3 bases between the germline ends. In its sample, this clonotype was seen many times. Its antigen remains unidentified. Libraries were made from TCR beta cDNA, and they carried unique molecular identifiers. TCRdb re-called the PCR reads through MiXCR, storing one row per CDR3 protein. Of a few hundred thousand distinct CDR3 sequences in the sample, just over 35% were seen once. The sample was blood. V and J are TRBV6-1 and TRBJ1-1; D is undetermined. This TCR was recovered from a girl aged 10-17 years with multiple sclerosis. CDR3 loop: CASSEARNTEAFF. DNA of the CDR3: TGTGCCAGCAGTGAAGCGCGGAACACTGAAGCTTTCTTT.